This T cell receptor (beta chain) appears in the sequencing data of a study of human T cells and chemical hapten exposure. Looking at the study overall: Yields of TCR per sample differed, chiefly owing to small differences in pooled library volume.

The time point: healthy volunteer bleed at 2 weeks. Unfractionated whole blood yielded total RNA. CDR1 MNHEY and CDR2 SMNVEV come from the germline V gene (reference sequence). The length of the CDR3 is 13 residues. V gave up 6 bases and J gave up 6 bases; unmatched junction bases: 5. This clonotype was picked up many times. MiXCR was run by TCRdb on the RACE reads, yielding one entry per CDR3 protein. The repertoire holds some 120,000 distinct CDR3 sequences, with approximately 8.3% as singletons. The V gene is TRBV27, the J gene TRBJ1-2; 9 bases agree with TRBD1. The sequencing sample was made of whole blood. The sequence was obtained from a male donor in good health. Some clones in this sample may be carry-over from other donors' samples. The CDR3 protein is CASSWDRDHGYTF. Here the CDR3 DNA reads TGTGCCAGCAGCTGGGACAGGGACCATGGCTACACCTTC.